The sequence of this TCR beta chain was determined in a study of T cell repertoires in cytomegalovirus infection. As for the study in general: Well-studied HLA-B-restricted epitopes and recently identified HLA-C-restricted epitopes of CMV were both used in the study. Evidence of both CMV infection and a matching HLA type came from public TCR beta signatures. Study-level results: Carriers of CMV plus the relevant HLA were identified by cumulative public TCR beta family frequency. There were HLA-C-restricted CMV-specific TCR beta clonotypes dominating the ex vivo response.

This clonotype has more than one count but fewer than ten. The antigen is undetermined. TCRdb redid the calling of the reads with MiXCR, one entry per CDR3 protein. The sample includes about half a million distinct CDR3 sequences, roughly a third of them seen just once. V shed 6 bases, J shed 4 bases, and the junction held 4 bases outside the gene matches. There are 14 residues in the CDR3. Germline V gene data show CDR1 as MNHNY and CDR2 as SVGAGI (reference sequence). The receptor comes from a human donor in good health (CMV status not recorded). Some clones in this sample may be carry-over from other donors' samples. Sample: cultured PBMCs, taken from culture after CMV antigen stimulation. J is TRBJ2-2 and V is TRBV6-6, with 8 nucleotides matching TRBD1. CDR3 in amino acids: CASRQGAGTGELFF. The CDR3 coding sequence is TGTGCCAGCAGGCAGGGGGCGGGCACCGGGGAGCTGTTTTTT.